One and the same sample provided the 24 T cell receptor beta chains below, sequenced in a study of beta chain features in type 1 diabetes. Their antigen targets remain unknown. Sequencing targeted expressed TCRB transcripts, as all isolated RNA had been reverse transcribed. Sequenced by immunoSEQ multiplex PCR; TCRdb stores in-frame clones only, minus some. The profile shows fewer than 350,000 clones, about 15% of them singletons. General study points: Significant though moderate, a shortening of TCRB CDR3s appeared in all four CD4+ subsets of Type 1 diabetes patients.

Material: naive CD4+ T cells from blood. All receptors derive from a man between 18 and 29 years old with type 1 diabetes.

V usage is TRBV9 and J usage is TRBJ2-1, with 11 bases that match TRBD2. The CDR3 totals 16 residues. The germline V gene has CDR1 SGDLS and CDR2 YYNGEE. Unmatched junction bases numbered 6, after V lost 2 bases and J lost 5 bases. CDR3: CASSVHGTSGNNEQFF. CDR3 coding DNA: TGTGCCAGCAGCGTTCACGGGACTAGCGGTAACAATGAGCAGTTCTTC.

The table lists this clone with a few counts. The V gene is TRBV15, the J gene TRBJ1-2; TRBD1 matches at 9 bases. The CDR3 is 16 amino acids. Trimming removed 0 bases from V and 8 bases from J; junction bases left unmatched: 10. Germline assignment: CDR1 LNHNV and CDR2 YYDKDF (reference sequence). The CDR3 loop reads CATSRDPGQGVGGYTF. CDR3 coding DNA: TGTGCCACCAGCAGAGATCCGGGACAGGGTGTCGGCGGCTACACCTTC.

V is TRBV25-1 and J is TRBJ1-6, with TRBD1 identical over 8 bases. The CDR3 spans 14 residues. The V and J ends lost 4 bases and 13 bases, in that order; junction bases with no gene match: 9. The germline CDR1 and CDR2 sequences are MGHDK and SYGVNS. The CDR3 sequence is CASSAMDRVNPLHF. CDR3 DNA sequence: TGTGCCAGCAGTGCCATGGACAGGGTTAACCCCCTCCACTTT. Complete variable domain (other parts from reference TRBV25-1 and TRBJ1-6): EADIYQTPRYLVIGTGKKITLECSQTMGHDKMYWYQQDPGMELHLIHYSYGVNSTEKGDLSSESTVSRIRTEHFPLTLESARPSHTSQYLCASSAMDRVNPLHFGNGTRLTVT.

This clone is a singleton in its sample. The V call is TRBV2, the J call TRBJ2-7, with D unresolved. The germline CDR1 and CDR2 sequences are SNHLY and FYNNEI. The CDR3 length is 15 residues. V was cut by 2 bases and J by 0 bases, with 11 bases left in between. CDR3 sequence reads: CASSENPASSYEQYF. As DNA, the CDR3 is TGTGCCAGCAGTGAAAATCCGGCTAGCTCCTACGAGCAGTACTTC. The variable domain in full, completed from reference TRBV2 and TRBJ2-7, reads EPEVTQTPSHQVTQMGQEVILRCVPISNHLYFYWYRQILGQKVEFLVSFYNNEISEKSEIFDDQFSVERPDGSNFTLKIRSTKLEDSAMYFCASSENPASSYEQYFGPGTRLTVT.

CDR3 DNA: TGTGCCAGTAGTGCACAGGGGGCGCGAACTGAAGCTTTCTTT. It encodes CASSAQGARTEAFF. The gene calls are TRBV19 and TRBJ1-1, with 9 nucleotides matching TRBD1. Unmatched junction bases numbered 6, after V lost 5 bases and J lost 5 bases. Germline CDR1 LNHDA, CDR2 SQIVND (reference sequence). The CDR3 contains 14 residues.

For the CDR3, the DNA is TGCGCCAGCAGCCAAGATTATAATGCGGGCCTGACAGATACGCAGTATTTT. This translates into CASSQDYNAGLTDTQYF. This rearrangement joins TRBV4-3 to TRBJ2-3, with a weak D call TRBD2 (5 bases). This CDR3 has 17 residues. CDR1 is LGHNA and CDR2 is YSLEER in the germline V gene. V was cut by 0 bases and J by 3 bases, with 16 bases left in between.

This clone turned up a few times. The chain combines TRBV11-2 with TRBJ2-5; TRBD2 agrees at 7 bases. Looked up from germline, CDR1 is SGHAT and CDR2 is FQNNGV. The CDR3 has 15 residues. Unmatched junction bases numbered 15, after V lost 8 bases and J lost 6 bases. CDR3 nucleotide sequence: TGTGCCAGCGCAATTTCTAGCGGACGTGAGAAGACCCAGTACTTC. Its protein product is CASAISSGREKTQYF.

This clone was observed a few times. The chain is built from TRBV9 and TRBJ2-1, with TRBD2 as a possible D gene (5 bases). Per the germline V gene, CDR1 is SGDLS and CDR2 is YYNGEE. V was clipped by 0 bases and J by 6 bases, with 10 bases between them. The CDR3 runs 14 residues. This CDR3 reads CASSVEVEGNEQFF. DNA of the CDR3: TGTGCCAGCAGCGTAGAGGTAGAGGGCAATGAGCAGTTCTTC.

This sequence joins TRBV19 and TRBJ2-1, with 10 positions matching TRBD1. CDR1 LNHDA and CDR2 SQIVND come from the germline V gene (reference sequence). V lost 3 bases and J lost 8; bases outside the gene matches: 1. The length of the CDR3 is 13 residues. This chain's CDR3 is CASSMDRGYEQFF. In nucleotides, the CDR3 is TGTGCCAGTAGTATGGACAGGGGGTATGAGCAGTTCTTC.

CDR3 DNA sequence: TGCGCCAGCAGCTCGGGGACTACGCAAGAGACCCAGTACTTC. Its protein is CASSSGTTQETQYF. The chain joins TRBV5-1 to TRBJ2-5; 7 bases line up with TRBD2. This CDR3 has 14 amino acids. Germline V CDR1 and CDR2: SGHRS, YFSETQ. The junction had 4 bases not matched to a gene; V was cut back by 3 bases and J by 2 bases. Filled out from reference TRBV5-1 and TRBJ2-5, the complete variable domain reads KAGVTQTPRYLIKTRGQQVTLSCSPISGHRSVSWYQQTPGQGLQFLFEYFSETQRNKGNFPGRFSGRQFSNSRSEMNVSTLELGDSALYLCASSSGTTQETQYFGPGTRLLVL.

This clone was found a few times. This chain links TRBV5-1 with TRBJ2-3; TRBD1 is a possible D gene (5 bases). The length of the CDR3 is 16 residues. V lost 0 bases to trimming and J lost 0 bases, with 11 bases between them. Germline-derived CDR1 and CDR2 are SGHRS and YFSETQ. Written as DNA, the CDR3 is TGCGCCAGCAGCTTGGCCCTGACAGCCAGCACAGATACGCAGTATTTT. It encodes CASSLALTASTDTQYF.

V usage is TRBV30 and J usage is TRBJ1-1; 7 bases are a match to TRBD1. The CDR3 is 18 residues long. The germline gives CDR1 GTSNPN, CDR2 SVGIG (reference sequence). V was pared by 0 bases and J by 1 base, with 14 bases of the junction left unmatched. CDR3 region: CAWSVQLTSRTGNTEAFF. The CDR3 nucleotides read TGTGCCTGGAGTGTGCAATTGACGTCTCGGACAGGGAACACTGAAGCTTTCTTT.

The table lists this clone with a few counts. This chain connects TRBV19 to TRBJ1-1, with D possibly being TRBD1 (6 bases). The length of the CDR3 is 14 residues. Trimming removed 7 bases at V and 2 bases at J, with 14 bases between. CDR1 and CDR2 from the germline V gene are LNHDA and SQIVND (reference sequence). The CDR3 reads CASTLQGFNTEAFF. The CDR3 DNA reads TGTGCCAGTACCTTACAGGGTTTTAACACTGAAGCTTTCTTT.

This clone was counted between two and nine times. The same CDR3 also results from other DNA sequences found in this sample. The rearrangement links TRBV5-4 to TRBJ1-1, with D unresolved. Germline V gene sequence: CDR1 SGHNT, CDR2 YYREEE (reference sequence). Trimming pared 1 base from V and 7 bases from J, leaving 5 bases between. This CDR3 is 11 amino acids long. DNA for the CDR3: TGTGCCAGCAGCTTGTCAGGTGAAGCTTTCTTT. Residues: CASSLSGEAFF. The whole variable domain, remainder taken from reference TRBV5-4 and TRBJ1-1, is ETGVTQSPTHLIKTRGQQVTLRCSSQSGHNTVSWYQQALGQGPQFIFQYYREEENGRGNFPPRFSGLQFPNYSSELNVNALELDDSALYLCASSLSGEAFFGQGTRLTVV.

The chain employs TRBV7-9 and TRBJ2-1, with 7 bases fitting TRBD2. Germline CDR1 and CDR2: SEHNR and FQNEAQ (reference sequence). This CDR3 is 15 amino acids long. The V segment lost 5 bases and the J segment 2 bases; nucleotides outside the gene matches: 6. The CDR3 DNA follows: TGTGCCAGCAGCCTGCTAGCGGTTCCCTACAATGAGCAGTTCTTC. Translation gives CASSLLAVPYNEQFF. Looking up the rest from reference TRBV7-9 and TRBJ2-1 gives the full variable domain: DTGVSQNPRHKITKRGQNVTFRCDPISEHNRLYWYRQTLGQGPEFLTYFQNEAQLEKSRLLSDRFSAERPKGSFSTLEIQRTEQGDSAMYLCASSLLAVPYNEQFFGPGTRLTVL.

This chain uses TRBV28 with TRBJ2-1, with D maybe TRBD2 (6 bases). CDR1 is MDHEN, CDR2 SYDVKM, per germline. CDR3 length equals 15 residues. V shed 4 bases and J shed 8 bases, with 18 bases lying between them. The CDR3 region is CASSSPVKGTDEQFF. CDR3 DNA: TGTGCCAGCAGTTCTCCCGTTAAAGGGACTGATGAGCAGTTCTTC. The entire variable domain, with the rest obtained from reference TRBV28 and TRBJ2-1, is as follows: DVKVTQSSRYLVKRTGEKVFLECVQDMDHENMFWYRQDPGLGLRLIYFSYDVKMKEKGDIPEGYSVSREKKERFSLILESASTNQTSMYLCASSSPVKGTDEQFFGPGTRLTVL.

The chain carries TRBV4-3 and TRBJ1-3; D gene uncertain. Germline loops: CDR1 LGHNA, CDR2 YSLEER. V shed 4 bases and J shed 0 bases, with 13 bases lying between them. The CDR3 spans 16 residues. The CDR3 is CASSLNHRHSGNTIYF. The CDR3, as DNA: TGCGCCAGCAGCCTCAACCACAGACACTCTGGAAACACCATATATTTT.

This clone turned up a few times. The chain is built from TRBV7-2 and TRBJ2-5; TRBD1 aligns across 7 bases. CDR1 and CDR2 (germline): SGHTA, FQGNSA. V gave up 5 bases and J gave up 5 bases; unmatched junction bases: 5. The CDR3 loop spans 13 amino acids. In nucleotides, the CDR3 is TGTGCCAGCAGCCGACAGGGTCGGGAGACCCAGTACTTC. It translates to CASSRQGRETQYF.

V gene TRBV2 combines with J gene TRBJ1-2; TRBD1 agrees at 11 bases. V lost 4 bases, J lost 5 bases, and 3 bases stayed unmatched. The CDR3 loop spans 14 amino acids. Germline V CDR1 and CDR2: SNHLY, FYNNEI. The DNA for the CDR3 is TGTGCCAGCAGTGCAAGGGACAGGGGGTATGGCTACACCTTC. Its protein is CASSARDRGYGYTF.

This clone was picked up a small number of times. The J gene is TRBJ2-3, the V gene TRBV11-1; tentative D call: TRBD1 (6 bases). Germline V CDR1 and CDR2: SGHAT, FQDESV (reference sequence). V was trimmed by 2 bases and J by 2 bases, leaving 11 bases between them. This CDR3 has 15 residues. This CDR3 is CASSLWGRNTDTQYF. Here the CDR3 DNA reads TGTGCCAGCAGCTTATGGGGGCGGAACACAGATACGCAGTATTTT.

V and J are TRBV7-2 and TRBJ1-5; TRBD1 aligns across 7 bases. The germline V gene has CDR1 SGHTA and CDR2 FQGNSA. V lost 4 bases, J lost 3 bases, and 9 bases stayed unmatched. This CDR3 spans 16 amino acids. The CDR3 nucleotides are TGTGCCAGCAGCTCCCAGACAGGGTTGGACAATCAGCCCCAGCATTTT. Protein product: CASSSQTGLDNQPQHF.

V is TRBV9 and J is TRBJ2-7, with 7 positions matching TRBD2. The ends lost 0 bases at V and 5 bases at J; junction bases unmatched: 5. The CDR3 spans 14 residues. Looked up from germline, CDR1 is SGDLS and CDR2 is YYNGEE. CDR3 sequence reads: CASSVAGGSNEQYF. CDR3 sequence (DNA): TGTGCCAGCAGCGTAGCTGGCGGGAGTAACGAGCAGTACTTC.

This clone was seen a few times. The CDR3 coding sequence is TGCAGCGTTGGGGCAGGGGGCGAGTGGGAGACCCAGTACTTC. It encodes CSVGAGGEWETQYF. The chain combines TRBV29-1 with TRBJ2-5; 8 bases fit TRBD1. V lost 4 bases, J lost 5 bases, and 9 bases stayed unmatched. The CDR3 runs to 14 residues. Germline CDR1 is SQVTM and CDR2 is ANQGSEA.

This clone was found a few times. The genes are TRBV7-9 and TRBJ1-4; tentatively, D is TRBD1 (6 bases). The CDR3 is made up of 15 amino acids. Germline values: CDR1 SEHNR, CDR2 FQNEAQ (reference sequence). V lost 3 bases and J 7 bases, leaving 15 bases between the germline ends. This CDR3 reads CASSLGRTEGEKLFF. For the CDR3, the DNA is TGTGCCAGCAGCTTGGGGCGGACAGAAGGTGAAAAACTGTTTTTT.